This T cell receptor (beta chain) was sequenced in a study of OX40 agonist ivuxolimab in advanced cancers. Study overall: Patients received intravenous ivuxolimab every 2 weeks at 0.01 to 10 mg/kg. Patients enrolled in dose escalation were diagnosed with hepatocellular carcinoma, melanoma, renal cell or head and neck cancer.

V lost 4 bases to trimming and J lost 3 bases, with 22 bases between them. The CDR3 has 18 amino acids. CDR1 MNHNS and CDR2 SASEGT come from the germline V gene. Note on this clone: Its antigen remains unknown.

Libraries were prepared by immunoSEQ multiplex PCR; TCRdb keeps only in-frame clonotypes and omits some of them. Here the sample spans about 88,000 clones, more than 70% being singletons. Study-level findings and limits: Dose levels from 0.1 to 3.0 mg/kg saw CD4+ and CD8+ blood T cells expand clonally by week 6. Expanded peripheral T cell antigen specificity was not determined.

The chain links TRBV6-1 to TRBJ1-5; D is perhaps TRBD1 (6 bases). Specimen: CD4+ or CD8+ T cells sorted from blood, collected in a trial of the OX40 agonist ivuxolimab. The sequence was collected from an adult with an advanced solid tumor such as melanoma, head and neck, liver or kidney cancer. CDR3 sequence (DNA): TGTGCCAGCAGTGCACTAGTCGCCTCCCGGGGGCTCAATCAGCCCCAGCATTTT. It yields the protein CASSALVASRGLNQPQHF.